A single sample gave rise to the 8 T cell receptor beta chains below, sequenced in a study of blood T cells in healthy people across ages. For the second PCR, which ran for about 6 to 11 cycles, a sample-barcoded 5' primer and a J-beta primer mix were used. TCRdb re-called the 5' RACE reads with MiXCR, one entry per CDR3 protein. The repertoire holds fewer than 900,000 distinct CDR3 sequences, with 35% to 45% as singletons. Sequencing was done on a sample of blood. The receptors derive from an older woman in good health.

The chain recombines TRBV7-2 with TRBJ2-7, with D perhaps matching TRBD2 (6 bases). Germline loops: CDR1 SGHTA, CDR2 FQGNSA. V was trimmed by 2 bases and J by 4 bases, leaving 12 bases between them. This CDR3 has 14 residues. The chain's CDR3 is CASSLFGSYYEQYF. CDR3 coding DNA: TGTGCCAGCAGCTTATTCGGGAGTTATTACGAGCAGTACTTC.

This chain joins TRBV3-1 and TRBJ1-1; TRBD1 might be the D (5 bases). V lost 6 bases to trimming and J lost 5 bases, with 13 bases between them. Germline values: CDR1 LGHDT, CDR2 YNNKEL (reference sequence). This CDR3 spans 13 amino acids. In DNA, the CDR3 is TGTGCCAGCAGGCCCAGGGCGAGGACTGAAGCTTTCTTT. Translation gives CASRPRARTEAFF.

This clonotype was observed a handful of times. The chain combines TRBV2 with TRBJ2-1; D is perhaps TRBD2 (5 bases). This CDR3 has 16 residues. V lost 6 bases and J 9 bases, leaving 24 bases between the germline ends. CDR1 is SNHLY, CDR2 FYNNEI, per germline. CDR3 in DNA: TGTGCCAGCAGGGAAACCCCGGGATCTCGCCCCTCTGAGCAGTTCTTC. Protein sequence: CASRETPGSRPSEQFF.

In this sample, this clonotype turned up once. The chain uses TRBV6-5 and TRBJ2-5; D is undetermined. The V end lost 0 bases, the J end lost 2 bases, and 7 bases lay between the germline ends. There are 14 residues in the CDR3. CDR1 is MNHEY and CDR2 is SVGAGI in the germline V gene. CDR3 DNA: TGTGCCAGCAGTTACTCGATGGAGCAAGAGACCCAGTACTTC. Translating it yields CASSYSMEQETQYF.

The chain joins TRBV29-1 to TRBJ2-2; 8 bases are a match to TRBD2. V lost 3 bases, J lost 5 bases, and 8 bases stayed unmatched. This CDR3 region has 15 residues. Germline lookup yields CDR1 SQVTM and CDR2 ANQGSEA. The CDR3 here is CSVDSGTRGTGELFF. The CDR3 DNA is TGCAGCGTTGACAGTGGGACTAGAGGAACCGGGGAGCTGTTTTTT.

This clonotype has only a few counts. This sequence joins TRBV10-3 and TRBJ2-7, with 8 bases lining up with TRBD1. V shed 4 bases, J shed 3 bases, and the junction held 2 bases outside the gene matches. Germline V gene sequence: CDR1 ENHRY, CDR2 SYGVKD. The CDR3 consists of 13 residues. The CDR3 spells CAISGGQVYEQYF. CDR3 bases: TGTGCCATCAGTGGGGGACAGGTCTACGAGCAGTACTTC.

A few counts support this clonotype. The rearrangement joins TRBV7-2 to TRBJ1-1; TRBD1 matches 7 bases. The J segment lost 2 bases and the V segment lost 1 base, leaving 7 bases of the junction unmatched. This CDR3 spans 16 amino acids. From germline, CDR1 is SGHTA and CDR2 FQGNSA. For the CDR3, the DNA is TGTGCCAGCAGCTTAGAGGGACAGAAACCTAACACTGAAGCTTTCTTT. Amino acid sequence: CASSLEGQKPNTEAFF.

The CDR3 nucleotides read TGCAGCGACAATACAGGGGGCGAGACCCAGTACTTC. It translates to CSDNTGGETQYF. This chain links TRBV29-1 with TRBJ2-7, with 9 bases that match TRBD1. The DNA end is a closer match to TRBJ2-5, so the J assignment may be wrong. From germline, CDR1 is SQVTM and CDR2 ANQGSEA. The CDR3 has 12 residues.